This T cell receptor (beta chain) stems from a study of blood T cell repertoires in COVID-19. Study details: The samples span acute and convalescent COVID-19 from the United States, Italy and Spain. PBMCs, B-cell-depleted T cells, or T cells were the source of the cDNA or gDNA that made up the material.

The authors' processing: The authors estimated nucleated cell counts from reference gene primer amplification. Clones were sequenced by immunoSEQ multiplex PCR, and TCRdb holds only the in-frame ones, with some missing. From that table come the V and J calls and clone size; the DNA was used to work out D and trimming. The sample has about 120,000 clones; around 80% are singletons. Germline V gene data show CDR1 as LNHDA and CDR2 as SQIVND (reference sequence). V was pared by 0 bases and J by 6 bases, with 8 bases between. The CDR3 runs to 14 residues. This clonotype was obtained from a man in his 70s with acute or convalescent COVID-19. This chain connects TRBV19 to TRBJ2-2; weak D call: TRBD1 (6 bases). Sequencing was done on a sample of peripheral blood. The CDR3 nucleotides are TGTGCCAGTAGTATAGAGACAGGTTCCGGGGAGCTGTTTTTT. Translation: CASSIETGSGELFF.